These 7 T cell receptor beta chains share one sample of origin, sequenced in a study of T cell responses to AZD1222 COVID-19 vaccine (dated by TCRdb to the early 2020s). The library was prepared using the immunoSEQ multiplex PCR assay. Here the immuneACCESS table is served through TCRdb, limited to in-frame sequences with V and J called. Missing clones are a known gap in these copies; in checked studies unresolved V genes cover under half, and the rest lacks a known reason. This sample has more than 80,000 clones in its table, and approximately 90% of those were observed once. The top ten clonotypes cover about 20% of the sample. In light of the paper, this sample's time point label describes: baseline before first vaccination. The sample here was peripheral blood, taken on day 0 of AZD1222 vaccination. These receptors were obtained from an adult in good health.

The chain employs TRBV3-1 (or the pseudogene TRBV3-2) and TRBJ2-1; D may be TRBD2 (5 bases). V dropped 4 bases and J dropped 9 bases, with 10 bases sitting between them. CDR3 size: 12 residues. Germline CDR1 LGHDT, CDR2 YNNKEL (reference sequence). CDR3 in DNA: TGTGCCAGCAGCCTAACCGGGGTTGAGCAGTTCTTC. Its translation is CASSLTGVEQFF.

This sequence joins TRBV18 and TRBJ1-2, with 8 bases aligning to TRBD1. Germline V CDR1 and CDR2: KGHSH, LQKENI. This CDR3 comprises 15 residues. After removal of 4 bases from V and 4 bases from J, the junction contained 8 bases not matched to a gene. For the CDR3, the DNA is TGTGCCAGCTCACTAGAGACAGGGGCTTCCTATGGCTACACCTTC. Encoded protein: CASSLETGASYGYTF.

The chain employs TRBV4-2 and TRBJ2-5, with 9 positions matching TRBD1. Germline CDR1 and CDR2: LGHNA and YNFKEQ. V lost 2 bases to trimming and J lost 5 bases; unmatched junction nucleotides: 6. This CDR3 has 15 residues. CDR3 coding DNA: TGTGCCAGCAGCCAAAAGGGGACAGGGCGGGAGACCCAGTACTTC. Residues: CASSQKGTGRETQYF.

This clone has only one observation. The J gene is TRBJ1-6, the V gene TRBV28; 9 bases align to TRBD1. Per the germline V gene, CDR1 is MDHEN and CDR2 is SYDVKM. This CDR3 has 16 residues. The trim removed 2 bases at V and 10 bases at J, leaving 9 bases unmatched. The CDR3: CASSLTGTGLGSPLHF. For the CDR3, the DNA is TGTGCCAGCAGTTTAACAGGGACAGGGCTTGGGTCACCCCTCCACTTT.

This clone was seen only once. This chain links TRBV2 with TRBJ1-5; 9 bases agree with TRBD1. Germline CDR1 SNHLY, CDR2 FYNNEI. After removal of 3 bases from V and 7 bases from J, the junction contained 4 bases not matched to a gene. The CDR3 totals 14 residues. The CDR3 sequence is CASSDTGGQQPQHF. The DNA for the CDR3 is TGTGCCAGCAGTGACACAGGGGGCCAGCAGCCCCAGCATTTT.

The CDR3 loop reads CATAGTTNEQYF. DNA of the CDR3: TGTGCCACCGCCGGGACTACCAACGAGCAGTACTTC. The J gene is TRBJ2-7, the V gene TRBV24-1, with 7 nucleotides matching TRBD2. Trimming at V came to 9 bases and at J to 5 bases, leaving 6 bases not matched to a gene. Germline V CDR1 and CDR2: KGHDR, SFDVKD. The CDR3 loop spans 12 amino acids.

The rearrangement links TRBV12-2 to TRBJ2-7; the table's TRBD2 call for D was not verified on the DNA. TRBV12-2 is assigned pseudogene status. CDR3 length equals 13 residues. The chain's CDR3 is CASRCRGKFSWDF. The CDR3 nucleotides are TGTGCAAGTCGCTGTAGAGGGAAGTTCAGTTGGGACTTC.